One and the same sample provided the 5 T cell receptor beta chains below, sequenced in a study of T-cell reconstitution after alpha-beta-depleted transplantation in children. Construction of the TCRbeta library involved unique molecular identifiers. TCRdb used MiXCR to reprocess the PCR reads, holding one entry per CDR3 protein. The sample has about 400,000 distinct CDR3 sequences; around 15% are singletons. The sequencing here drew on PBMCs, mostly from graft donor cells, taken 360 days after TCRalphabeta/CD19-depleted stem cell transplant. The receptor source for this set is a boy younger than two who had a stem cell transplant for Wiskott-Aldrich syndrome, so the T cells may come from the graft donor.

At least ten counts were recorded for this clonotype. The V gene is TRBV29-1, the J gene TRBJ2-3, with 10 bases matching TRBD1. J was trimmed by 4 bases and V by 6 bases; bases with no gene match: 10. CDR3 length equals 15 residues. The germline V gene encodes CDR1 SQVTM and CDR2 ANQGSEA. The CDR3 coding sequence is TGCAGCGTACCCGTCTGGGACAGGGGCCCAGATACGCAGTATTTT. It translates to CSVPVWDRGPDTQYF.

This clonotype was recorded a few times. The rearrangement links TRBV12-3 or TRBV12-4 to TRBJ2-7; no clear D gene. Trimming removed 1 base at V and 2 bases at J, with 12 bases between. There are 15 residues in the CDR3. The CDR3 spells CASSLGAGYAYEQYF. CDR3 nucleotides: TGTGCCAGCAGTTTAGGTGCAGGCTACGCCTACGAGCAGTACTTC.

This chain joins TRBV20-1 and TRBJ1-5, with no clear D. In germline, CDR1 is DFQATT, CDR2 SNEGSKA (reference sequence). V lost 3 bases and J 3 bases, leaving 6 bases between the germline ends. The CDR3 length is 12 residues. In DNA, the CDR3 is TGCAGTGCTAGGCGCCCCAATCAGCCCCAGCATTTT. Encoded protein: CSARRPNQPQHF.

This clonotype was counted at least ten times. The chain combines TRBV5-1 with TRBJ2-5; possibly TRBD1 or TRBD2 for D (5 bases each). V was pared by 0 bases and J by 5 bases, with 8 bases between. Germline CDR1 is SGHRS and CDR2 is YFSETQ. This CDR3 region has 13 residues. CDR3 coding DNA: TGCGCCAGCAGCTTGGTGGGGGAGGAGACCCAGTACTTC. Its protein product is CASSLVGEETQYF.

The sample holds many counts of this clonotype. The chain has TRBV5-1 and TRBJ2-2; 8 bases fit TRBD1. From germline, CDR1 is SGHRS and CDR2 YFSETQ. The trim removed 4 bases at V and 7 bases at J, leaving 6 bases unmatched. This CDR3 is built from 14 residues. CDR3: CASSRGQADGELFF. DNA of the CDR3: TGCGCCAGCAGCCGGGGACAGGCGGACGGGGAGCTGTTTTTT.